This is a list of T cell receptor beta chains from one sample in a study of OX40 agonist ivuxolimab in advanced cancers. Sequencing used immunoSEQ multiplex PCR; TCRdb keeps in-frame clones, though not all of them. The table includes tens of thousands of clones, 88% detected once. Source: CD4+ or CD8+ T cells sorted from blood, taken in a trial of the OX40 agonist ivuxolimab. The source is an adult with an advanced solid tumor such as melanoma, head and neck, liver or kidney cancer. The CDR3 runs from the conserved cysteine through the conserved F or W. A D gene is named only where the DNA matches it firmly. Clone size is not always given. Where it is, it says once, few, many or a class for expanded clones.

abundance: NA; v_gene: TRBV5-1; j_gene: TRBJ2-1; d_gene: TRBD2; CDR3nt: TGCGCCAGCAGCTTGGGTCTAGCGGGAGTCGTTGAGCAGTTCTTC; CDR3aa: CASSLGLAGVVEQFF
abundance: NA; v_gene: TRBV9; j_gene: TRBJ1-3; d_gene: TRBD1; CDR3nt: TGTGCCAGCAGCGAGAAGGGGAGGACAGGGGTCTCTGGAAACACCATATATTTT; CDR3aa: CASSEKGRTGVSGNTIYF
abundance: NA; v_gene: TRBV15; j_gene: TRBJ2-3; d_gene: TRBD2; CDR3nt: TGTGCCACCAGCAGAGCCGGCGCTAGCGGGCAGTATTTT; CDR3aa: CATSRAGASGQYF
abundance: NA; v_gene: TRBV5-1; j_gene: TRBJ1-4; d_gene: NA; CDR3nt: TGCGCCAGCAGCTTAGAAAGAAATAATGAAAAACTGTTTTTT; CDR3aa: CASSLERNNEKLFF
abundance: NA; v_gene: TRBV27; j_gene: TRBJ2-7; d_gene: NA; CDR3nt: TGTGCCAGCAAATTCGACAGCTCCTACGAGCAGTACTTC; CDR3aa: CASKFDSSYEQYF
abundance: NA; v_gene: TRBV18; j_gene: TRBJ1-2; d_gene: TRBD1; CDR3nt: TGTGCCAGCTCACCTTCAGGGGGTGGCGCTGGCTACACCTTC; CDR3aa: CASSPSGGGAGYTF
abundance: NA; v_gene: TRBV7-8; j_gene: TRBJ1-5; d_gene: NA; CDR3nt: TGTGCCAGCAGCCAACAGGGAGGTCAGCCCCAGCATTTT; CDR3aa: CASSQQGGQPQHF
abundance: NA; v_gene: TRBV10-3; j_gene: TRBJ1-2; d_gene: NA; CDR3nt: TGTGCCATCAGTGAAGGGCTCCAGCTCTATGGCTACACCTTC; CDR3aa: CAISEGLQLYGYTF
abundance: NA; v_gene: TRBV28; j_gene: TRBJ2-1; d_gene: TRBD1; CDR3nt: TGTGCCAGCAGTTCCCGACAGGGCACGCAGTTCTTC; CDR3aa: CASSSRQGTQFF
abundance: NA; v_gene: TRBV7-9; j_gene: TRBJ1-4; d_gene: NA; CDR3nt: TGTGCCAGCAGATCTTGGAATGTGAGAAGCGAAAAACTGTTTTTT; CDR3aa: CASRSWNVRSEKLFF
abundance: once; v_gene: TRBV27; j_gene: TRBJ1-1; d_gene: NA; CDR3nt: TGTGCCAGCAGTTTATCTGGGACAAGGGGTACGGCTTTCTTT; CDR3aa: CASSLSGTRGTAFF
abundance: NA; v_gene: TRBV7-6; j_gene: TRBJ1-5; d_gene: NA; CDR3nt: TGTGCCAGCAGCTCCCAGCCCCCGGCCCTTAGCAATCAGCCCCAGCATTTT; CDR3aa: CASSSQPPALSNQPQHF
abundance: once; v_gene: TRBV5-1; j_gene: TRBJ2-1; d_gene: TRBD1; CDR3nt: TGCGCCAGCAGCTCTGGGGACAGCTCCTACAATGAGCAGTTCTTC; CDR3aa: CASSSGDSSYNEQFF
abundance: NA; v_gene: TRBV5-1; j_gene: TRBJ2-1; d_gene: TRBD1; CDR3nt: TGCGCCAGCAGCGCAGGGGGCGCTGACAATGAGCAGTTCTTC; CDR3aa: CASSAGGADNEQFF
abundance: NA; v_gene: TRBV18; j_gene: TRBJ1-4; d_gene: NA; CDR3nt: TGTGCCAGCTCACCACAGGGAGGTGAAAAACTGTTTTTT; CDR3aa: CASSPQGGEKLFF
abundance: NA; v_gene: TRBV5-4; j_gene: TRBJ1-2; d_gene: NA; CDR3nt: TGTGCCAGCAGCTTGGGAGGGCAGTTGGATGGCTACACCTTC; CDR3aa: CASSLGGQLDGYTF
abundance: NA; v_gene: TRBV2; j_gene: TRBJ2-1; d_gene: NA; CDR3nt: TGTGCCAGCAAACAGGAGATAAATGAGCAGTTCTTC; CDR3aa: CASKQEINEQFF
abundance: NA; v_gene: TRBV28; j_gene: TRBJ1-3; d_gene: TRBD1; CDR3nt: TGTGCCAGCAGTTCAGCGGGACAGGGCGCCACCATATATTTT; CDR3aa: CASSSAGQGATIYF
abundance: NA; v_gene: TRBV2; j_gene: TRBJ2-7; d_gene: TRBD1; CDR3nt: TGTGCCAGCAGCGTACAGGGGGCGACCTCCTACGAGCAGTACTTC; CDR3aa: CASSVQGATSYEQYF
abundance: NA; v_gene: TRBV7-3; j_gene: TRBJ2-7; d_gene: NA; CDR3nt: TGTGCCAGCAGCCCCCAGGGGGGCGACGAGCAGTACTTC; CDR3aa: CASSPQGGDEQYF
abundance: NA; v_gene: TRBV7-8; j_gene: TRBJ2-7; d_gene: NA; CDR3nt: TGTGCCAGCAGGGCGCGCAGTGGGACGGCGTCCTACGAGCAGTACTTC; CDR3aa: CASRARSGTASYEQYF
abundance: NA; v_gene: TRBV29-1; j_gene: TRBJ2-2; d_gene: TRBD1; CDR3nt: TGCAGCGCCGGCATGCTGAGGACAGGGGGCACCGGGGAGCTGTTTTTT; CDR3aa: CSAGMLRTGGTGELFF
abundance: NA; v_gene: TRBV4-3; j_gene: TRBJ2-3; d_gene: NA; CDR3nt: TGCGCCAGCAGCCAAGTGGCGCTAGCCGGCACAGATACGCAGTATTTT; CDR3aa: CASSQVALAGTDTQYF
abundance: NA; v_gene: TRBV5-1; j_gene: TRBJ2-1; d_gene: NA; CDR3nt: TGCGCCAGCAGCTTGGAGTCTAGAAGGTACAATGAGCAGTTCTTC; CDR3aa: CASSLESRRYNEQFF
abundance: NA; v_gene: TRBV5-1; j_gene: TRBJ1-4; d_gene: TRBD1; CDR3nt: TGCGCCAGCAGCTTGCCGACAGGGAATGAAAAACTGTTTTTT; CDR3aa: CASSLPTGNEKLFF
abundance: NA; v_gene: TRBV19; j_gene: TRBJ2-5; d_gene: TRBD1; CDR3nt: TGTGCCAGTAGTCCATGGGGGACAGGGACGCAAGAGACCCAGTACTTC; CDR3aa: CASSPWGTGTQETQYF
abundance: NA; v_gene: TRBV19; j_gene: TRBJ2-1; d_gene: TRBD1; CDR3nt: TGTGCCAGTAGAAAAGGACAGGGGGCTTGGTACAATGAGCAGTTCTTC; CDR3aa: CASRKGQGAWYNEQFF
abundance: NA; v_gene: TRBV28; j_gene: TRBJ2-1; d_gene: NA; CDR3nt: TGTGCCAGCAGGGTTCCCCCGACAGAGCAGTTCTTC; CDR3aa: CASRVPPTEQFF
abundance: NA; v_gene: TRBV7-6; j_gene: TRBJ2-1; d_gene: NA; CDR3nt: TGTGCCAGCAGCGCCCAAGTAGCGGCAAAAGACAATGAGCAGTTCTTC; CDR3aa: CASSAQVAAKDNEQFF
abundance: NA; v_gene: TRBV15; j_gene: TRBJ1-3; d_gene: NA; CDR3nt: TGTGCCACCAGCAGTGTAGCAGGAAACACCATATATTTT; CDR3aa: CATSSVAGNTIYF
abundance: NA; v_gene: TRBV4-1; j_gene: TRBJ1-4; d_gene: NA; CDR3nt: TGCGCCAGCAGCCAAGGCGGGGGTCCCCCTGGGGAAAAACTGTTTTTT; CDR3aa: CASSQGGGPPGEKLFF
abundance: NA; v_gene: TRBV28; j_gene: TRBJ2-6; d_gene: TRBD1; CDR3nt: TGTGCCAGCAGCAACAGGGGATCTGGGGCCAACGTCCTGACTTTC; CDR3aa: CASSNRGSGANVLTF
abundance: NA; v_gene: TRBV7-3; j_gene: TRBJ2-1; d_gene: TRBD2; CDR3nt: TGTGCCAGCAGCCCTCTAGCGGGAAGCTCCTACAATGAGCAGTTCTTC; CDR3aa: CASSPLAGSSYNEQFF
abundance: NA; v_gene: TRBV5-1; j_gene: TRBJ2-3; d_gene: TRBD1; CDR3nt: TGCGCCAGCAGCTTCGACAGGGGGCGGACAGATACGCAGTATTTT; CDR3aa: CASSFDRGRTDTQYF
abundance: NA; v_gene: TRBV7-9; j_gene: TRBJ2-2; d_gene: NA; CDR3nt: TGTGCCAGCAGCTCTGGACAGCTGAACACCGGGGAGCTGTTTTTT; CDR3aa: CASSSGQLNTGELFF
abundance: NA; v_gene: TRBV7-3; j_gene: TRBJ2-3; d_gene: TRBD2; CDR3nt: TGTGCCAGCAGCTTAACGGGCATTGGGAGGGCAGATACGCAGTATTTT; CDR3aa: CASSLTGIGRADTQYF
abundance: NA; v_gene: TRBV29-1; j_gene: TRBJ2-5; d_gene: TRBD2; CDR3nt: TGCAGCGTTAAATCAGCGGGAAACCCCCAAGAGACCCAGTACTTC; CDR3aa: CSVKSAGNPQETQYF
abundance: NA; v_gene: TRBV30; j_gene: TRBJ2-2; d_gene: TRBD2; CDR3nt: TGTGCCTGGAGTGTGAGCGGGAGTCGGGCCGGGGAGCTGTTTTTT; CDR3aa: CAWSVSGSRAGELFF
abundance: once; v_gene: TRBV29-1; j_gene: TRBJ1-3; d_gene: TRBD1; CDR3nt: TGCAGCGTTGAAGATCCCTACAGGGGGAACACCATATATTTT; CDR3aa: CSVEDPYRGNTIYF
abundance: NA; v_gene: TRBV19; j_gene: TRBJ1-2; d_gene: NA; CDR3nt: TGTGCCAGTAGTAGGAAAGGGGACACCCCGGACTATGGCTACACCTTC; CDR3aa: CASSRKGDTPDYGYTF
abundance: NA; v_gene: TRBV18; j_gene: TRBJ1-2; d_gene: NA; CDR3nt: TGTGCCAGCTCACAAACCGGGACACTATGGGATGGCTACACCTTC; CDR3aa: CASSQTGTLWDGYTF
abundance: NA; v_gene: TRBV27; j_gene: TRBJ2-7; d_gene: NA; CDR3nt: TGTGCCAGCAGTTTCCTCTCAGGGGTCGAGCAGTACTTC; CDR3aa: CASSFLSGVEQYF
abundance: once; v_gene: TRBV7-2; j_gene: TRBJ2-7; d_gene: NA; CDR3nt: TGTGCCAGCAGCCCCCAGAGGGACCTCCACGAGCAGTACTTC; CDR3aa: CASSPQRDLHEQYF
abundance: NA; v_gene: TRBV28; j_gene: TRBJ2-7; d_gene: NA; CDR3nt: TGTGCCAGCAGTTTACAGTCCTACGAGCAGTACTTC; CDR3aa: CASSLQSYEQYF
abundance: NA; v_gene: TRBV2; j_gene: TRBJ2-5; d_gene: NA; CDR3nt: TGTGCCAGCGTGCCCGGGAACTATCCTGGGGAGACCCAGTACTTC; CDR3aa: CASVPGNYPGETQYF
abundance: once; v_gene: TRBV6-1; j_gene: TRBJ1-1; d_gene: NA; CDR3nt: TGTGCCAGCAGTAGCCTCGGGGGCACTGAAGCTTTCTTT; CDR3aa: CASSSLGGTEAFF
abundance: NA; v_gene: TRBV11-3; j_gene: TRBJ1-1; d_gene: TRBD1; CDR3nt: TGTGCCAGCAGAAAAGGGGGCCTGAACACTGAAGCTTTCTTT; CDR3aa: CASRKGGLNTEAFF